These 4 T cell receptor beta chains came from one sample sequenced in a study of neurological immune-mediated disorders. TCRdb called the 5' RACE reads again in MiXCR, with one record for every CDR3 protein. The data contain approximately 82,000 distinct CDR3 sequences, roughly 13% of them singletons. Sequencing used PBMCs. These receptors were obtained from a woman aged 45-59 years in good health.

This clonotype was seen a single time. The rearrangement links TRBV6-2 or TRBV6-3 to TRBJ2-1, with 8 bases that match TRBD2. The CDR3 runs to 17 residues. The junction had 10 bases not matched to a gene; V was cut back by 5 bases and J by 1 base. Germline V gene sequence: CDR1 MNHEY, CDR2 SVGEGT. The CDR3 DNA is TGTGCCAGCAGTCCCGCGCCGGGGGGGGGATCCTACAATGAGCAGTTCTTC. Its protein product is CASSPAPGGGSYNEQFF.

The chain is built from TRBV20-1 and TRBJ2-3, with TRBD2 matching over 13 bases. Unmatched junction bases numbered 9, after V lost 4 bases and J lost 5 bases. CDR3 length: 16 residues. Germline V lookup: CDR1 DFQATT, CDR2 SNEGSKA (reference sequence). This CDR3 reads CSATRPGLAGIDTQYF. The CDR3 DNA reads as TGCAGTGCTACCCGACCGGGACTAGCGGGAATAGATACGCAGTATTTT.

Many counts were recorded for this clonotype. The chain is built from TRBV12-3 or TRBV12-4 and TRBJ2-7; the match to TRBD1 covers 9 bases. This CDR3 comprises 13 residues. J gave up 10 bases and V 6 bases, and 10 bases lay outside the gene matches. The CDR3 nucleotides read TGTGCCAGCAGCCCGGGACAGGGTTTGTATCAGTACTTC. It yields the protein CASSPGQGLYQYF.

This clonotype showed up many times. The chain recombines TRBV5-1 with TRBJ2-7; tentatively, D is TRBD2 (5 bases). Trimming left V 0 bases short and J 1 base short, with 20 bases between. This CDR3 spans 18 amino acids. From germline, CDR1 is SGHRS and CDR2 YFSETQ. The CDR3 sequence: CASSLGTSGPMSSYEQYF. For the CDR3, the DNA is TGCGCCAGCAGCTTGGGTACCAGCGGTCCTATGAGTTCCTACGAGCAGTACTTC. The full variable domain, rest sourced from reference TRBV5-1 and TRBJ2-7, is KAGVTQTPRYLIKTRGQQVTLSCSPISGHRSVSWYQQTPGQGLQFLFEYFSETQRNKGNFPGRFSGRQFSNSRSEMNVSTLELGDSALYLCASSLGTSGPMSSYEQYFGPGTRLTVT.